Listed here are 21 T cell receptor beta chains from one sample, sequenced in a study of PD-1 blockade in classical Hodgkin lymphoma (dated by TCRdb to 2019 to 2021). Library method: the immunoSEQ multiplex PCR assay. This immuneACCESS table, as held by TCRdb, lists in-frame sequences with V and J called but not all clones. Of the missing ones, under half trace to an unresolved V gene in checked studies; the others have no known cause. This sample comprises 30,000 or so clones, around 80% of them detected only once. The top ten clones comprise about 16% of the sample. Explained via the paper, the time point label denotes: cycle 4 day 1 (C4D1), after 5 to 7 weeks of nivolumab. Relapse after autologous stem cell transplantation had occurred in all trial patients, and cohorts A, B and C were distinguished by prior brentuximab vedotin exposure. Sequencing was performed on peripheral blood mononuclear cells (PBMCs), taken before the fourth cycle of nivolumab. Every receptor here comes from a human donor with classical Hodgkin lymphoma.

The DNA of the CDR3 is TGCGCCAGCAGCTTGGCGGCTGGCGGGAGGTCGCCCTCCAATGAGCAGTTCTTC. The encoded protein is CASSLAAGGRSPSNEQFF. The chain links TRBV5-1 to TRBJ2-1; 8 bases match TRBD2. J gave up 6 bases and V 0 bases, and 14 bases lay outside the gene matches. This CDR3 is 18 amino acids long. Germline V gene lookup returns CDR1 SGHRS and CDR2 YFSETQ.

This clone was detected a few times. The chain is built from TRBV9 and TRBJ1-3, with D possibly being TRBD1 (6 bases). The CDR3 has 14 amino acids. V lost 3 bases and J 6 bases, leaving 13 bases between the germline ends. Germline V gene sequence: CDR1 SGDLS, CDR2 YYNGEE. CDR3 protein: CASSGTGFENTIYF. CDR3 nucleotide sequence: TGTGCCAGCAGCGGAACAGGGTTTGAAAACACCATATATTTT.

The chain links TRBV10-2 to TRBJ1-5; 7 bases are shared with TRBD1. Per the germline V gene, CDR1 is WSHSY and CDR2 is SAAADI. The CDR3 is 15 amino acids. V dropped 5 bases and J dropped 2; count of bases not matched to a gene: 6. The CDR3 DNA reads TGCGCCAGCAGTAGAGGGGGCCACGGCAATCAGCCCCAGCATTTT. Protein sequence: CASSRGGHGNQPQHF.

This chain connects TRBV10-3 to TRBJ2-2, with D maybe TRBD2 (6 bases). V lost 4 bases, J lost 4 bases, and 13 bases lay in between. The CDR3 runs to 15 residues. CDR1 is ENHRY and CDR2 is SYGVKD in the germline V gene. The CDR3 DNA follows: TGTGCCATCAGTGGGGGTCTGGGAGGCACCGGGGAGCTGTTTTTT. It translates to CAISGGLGGTGELFF.

The chain couples TRBV15 to TRBJ1-3; no clear D. V was pared by 1 base and J by 4 bases, with 11 bases between. The length of the CDR3 is 15 residues. The germline CDR1 and CDR2 sequences are LNHNV and YYDKDF (reference sequence). The CDR3, as DNA: TGTGCCACCAGCAGAGCTGGGAATCCAGGAAACACCATATATTTT. Residues: CATSRAGNPGNTIYF.

The chain has TRBV12-5 and TRBJ2-5; 8 bases align to TRBD2. After removal of 0 bases from V and 5 bases from J, the junction contained 11 bases not matched to a gene. The germline V gene encodes CDR1 LGHNT and CDR2 FRNRAP. The CDR3 contains 17 residues. The CDR3 DNA follows: TGTGCTAGTGGTTTGGTAATCGGGGCGGGAGGCATGGAGACCCAGTACTTC. It translates to CASGLVIGAGGMETQYF.

The CDR3 is CASSQRGDKNIQYF. For the CDR3, the DNA is TGTGCCAGCAGCCAAAGGGGGGACAAAAACATTCAGTACTTC. The chain employs TRBV5-8 and TRBJ2-4, with D perhaps being TRBD1 or TRBD2 (6 bases each). The V and J ends lost 4 bases and 3 bases respectively, with 11 bases between them. The germline gives CDR1 SGHTS, CDR2 YDEGEE. The CDR3 is 14 amino acids.

The chain carries TRBV10-3 and TRBJ2-5; D possibly uses TRBD1 or TRBD2 (5 bases each). This CDR3 comprises 14 residues. CDR1 and CDR2 from the germline V gene are ENHRY and SYGVKD. V was pared by 5 bases and J by 5 bases, with 15 bases between. The CDR3 nucleotides read TGTGCCATCAGTCCGGGACGGGGTCCGGAGACCCAGTACTTC. Amino acid sequence: CAISPGRGPETQYF.

This chain connects TRBV2 to TRBJ1-1; D gene uncertain. Trimming removed 8 bases from V and 5 bases from J, with 21 bases in between. This CDR3 region has 15 residues. CDR1 is SNHLY and CDR2 is FYNNEI in the germline V gene. The CDR3 coding sequence is TGTGCCAGCGGATCGGCAGGAGGCGTTGGTACTGAAGCTTTCTTT. Translated: CASGSAGGVGTEAFF. Full variable domain (outside the CDR3, taken from reference TRBV2 and TRBJ1-1): EPEVTQTPSHQVTQMGQEVILRCVPISNHLYFYWYRQILGQKVEFLVSFYNNEISEKSEIFDDQFSVERPDGSNFTLKIRSTKLEDSAMYFCASGSAGGVGTEAFFGQGTRLTVV.

The chain is built from TRBV11-1 and TRBJ2-7; a possible D gene is TRBD2 (5 bases). CDR1 is SGHAT and CDR2 is FQDESV in the germline V gene (reference sequence). This CDR3 spans 15 amino acids. With 4 bases removed from V and 0 bases from J, the gap between germline ends came to 13 bases. The CDR3 spells CASSYGWRNSYEQYF. In nucleotides, the CDR3 is TGTGCCAGCAGCTACGGATGGAGGAACTCCTACGAGCAGTACTTC.

The gene calls are TRBV9 and TRBJ1-4; D is perhaps TRBD1 (6 bases). In germline, CDR1 is SGDLS, CDR2 YYNGEE. Trimming cost V 4 bases and J 4 bases, with 23 bases left between them. The CDR3 spans 18 residues. In DNA, the CDR3 is TGTGCCAGCAGCCCTAGGGGGTTAACAGGGAATGTTAATGAAAAACTGTTTTTT. This gives the protein CASSPRGLTGNVNEKLFF.

In this sample, this clone turned up once. The chain employs TRBV18 and TRBJ2-7; D possibly corresponds to TRBD1 (5 bases). The CDR3 spans 14 residues. Germline V gives CDR1 KGHSH, CDR2 LQKENI. V gave up 3 bases and J gave up 3 bases, with 12 bases separating them. The CDR3 region has the DNA TGTGCCAGCTCACCCGACAGTGTAGTCTACGAGCAGTACTTC. Translating gives CASSPDSVVYEQYF.

This clone has more than one count but fewer than ten. This chain links TRBV5-6 with TRBJ2-1; 7 nucleotides match TRBD1. The junction had 9 bases not matched to a gene; V was cut back by 4 bases and J by 8 bases. The CDR3 runs to 14 residues. The germline V gene encodes CDR1 SGHDT and CDR2 YYEEEE. The CDR3 bases are TGTGCCAGCAGCGCAGGGGGTAGCATCCATGAGCAGTTCTTC. This codes for CASSAGGSIHEQFF.

The V gene is TRBV11-1, the J gene TRBJ1-3, with a weak D call TRBD1 (6 bases). CDR3 length: 13 amino acids. Germline loops: CDR1 SGHAT, CDR2 FQDESV (reference sequence). V lost 6 bases and J lost 4, with 10 bases in between. The CDR3 sequence: CASSWTAGNTIYF. Here the CDR3 DNA reads TGTGCCAGCAGTTGGACAGCAGGAAACACCATATATTTT.

Remarks on this clone: The same CDR3 also results from other DNA sequences found in this sample. The chain recombines TRBV19 with TRBJ2-7; 7 bases match TRBD2. Trimming at V came to 5 bases and at J to 0 bases, leaving 4 bases not matched to a gene. The germline gives CDR1 LNHDA, CDR2 SQIVND (reference sequence). The CDR3 extends over 14 amino acids. The CDR3 spells CASSPRGSSYEQYF. The CDR3 DNA reads TGTGCCAGTAGTCCACGCGGGAGCTCCTACGAGCAGTACTTC.

The chain couples TRBV6-6 to TRBJ2-7; 11 bases fit TRBD1. This CDR3 has 16 residues. CDR1 and CDR2 from the germline V gene are MNHNY and SVGAGI (reference sequence). Trimming removed 6 bases from V and 7 bases from J; junction bases left unmatched: 14. This chain's CDR3 is CASSKTEGQGVGEQYF. In DNA, the CDR3 is TGTGCCAGCAGCAAGACTGAGGGACAGGGGGTAGGAGAGCAGTACTTC.

The J gene is TRBJ2-1, the V gene TRBV18; D perhaps matches TRBD2 (6 bases). CDR1 and CDR2 from the germline V gene are KGHSH and LQKENI. CDR3 length: 14 amino acids. V shed 4 bases and J shed 8 bases, with 15 bases lying between them. This chain's CDR3 is CASSRRYRDYEQFF. CDR3 sequence (DNA): TGTGCCAGCTCACGACGCTACCGGGACTATGAGCAGTTCTTC.

This chain uses TRBV14 with TRBJ2-2; D not resolved. CDR3 size: 13 residues. Germline V lookup: CDR1 SGHDN, CDR2 FVKESK. The germline V and J ends were trimmed by 1 base and 7 bases, with 7 bases remaining between them. This CDR3 is CASSQVRGGELFF. CDR3 in DNA: TGTGCCAGCAGCCAAGTGCGTGGCGGGGAGCTGTTTTTT.

This chain connects TRBV7-2 to TRBJ2-7, with D possibly matching TRBD2 (5 bases). The V gene's germline CDR1 is SGHTA and CDR2 FQGNSA. Trimming cost V 5 bases and J 0 bases, with 11 bases left between them. This CDR3 comprises 14 residues. The DNA for the CDR3 is TGTGCCAGCAGCCCCCTAGGGAGCTCCTACGAGCAGTACTTC. Protein sequence: CASSPLGSSYEQYF.

The chain links TRBV5-4 to TRBJ1-4; 12 bases line up with TRBD1. Germline trimming cut 4 bases from V and 7 bases from J; bases unmatched to any gene: 8. From germline, CDR1 is SGHNT and CDR2 YYREEE (reference sequence). This CDR3 has 16 residues. CDR3 sequence (DNA): TGTGCCAGCAGCATGGGACAGGGGGCAATAGGTGAAAAACTGTTTTTT. This gives the protein CASSMGQGAIGEKLFF.

The chain has TRBV18 and TRBJ2-7; 13 nucleotides align to TRBD2. The CDR3 has 17 amino acids. Per the germline V gene, CDR1 is KGHSH and CDR2 is LQKENI. V shed 4 bases and J 4 bases; nucleotides not matched to a gene: 10. CDR3 loop: CASSRTSGSQGGYEQYF. CDR3 DNA: TGTGCCAGCTCACGGACTAGCGGGAGCCAAGGGGGGTACGAGCAGTACTTC.